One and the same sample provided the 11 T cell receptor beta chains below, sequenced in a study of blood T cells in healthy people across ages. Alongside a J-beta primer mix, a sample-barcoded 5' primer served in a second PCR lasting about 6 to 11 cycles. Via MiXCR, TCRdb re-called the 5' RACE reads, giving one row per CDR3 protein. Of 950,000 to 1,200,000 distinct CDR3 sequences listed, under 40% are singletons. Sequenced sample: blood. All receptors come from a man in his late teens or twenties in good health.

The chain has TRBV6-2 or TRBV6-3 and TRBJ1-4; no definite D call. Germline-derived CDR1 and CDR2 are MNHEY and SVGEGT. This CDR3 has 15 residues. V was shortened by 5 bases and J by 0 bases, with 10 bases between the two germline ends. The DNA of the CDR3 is TGTGCCAGCAGTAGGACGGATACAACTAATGAAAAACTGTTTTTT. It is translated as CASSRTDTTNEKLFF.

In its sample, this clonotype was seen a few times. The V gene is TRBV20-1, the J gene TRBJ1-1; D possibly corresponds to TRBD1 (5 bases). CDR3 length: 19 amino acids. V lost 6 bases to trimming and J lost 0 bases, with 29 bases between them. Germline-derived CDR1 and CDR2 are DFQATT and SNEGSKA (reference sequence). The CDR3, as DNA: TGCAGTGCGCAAGAGGACCTACAGTCCAGGGTAAACATGAACACTGAAGCTTTCTTT. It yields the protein CSAQEDLQSRVNMNTEAFF.

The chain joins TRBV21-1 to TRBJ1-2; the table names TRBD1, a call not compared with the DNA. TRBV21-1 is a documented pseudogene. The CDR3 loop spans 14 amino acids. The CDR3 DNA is TGTGCCAGCAGCAAAGCCAAAGGGGTCTATGGCTACACCTTC. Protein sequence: CASSKAKGVYGYTF.

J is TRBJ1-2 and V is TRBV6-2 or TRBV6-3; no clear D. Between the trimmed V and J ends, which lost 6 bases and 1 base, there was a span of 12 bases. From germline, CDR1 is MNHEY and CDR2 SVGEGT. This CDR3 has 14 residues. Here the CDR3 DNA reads TGTGCCAGCAGGATGGACGGGGATAACTATGGCTACACCTTC. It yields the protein CASRMDGDNYGYTF.

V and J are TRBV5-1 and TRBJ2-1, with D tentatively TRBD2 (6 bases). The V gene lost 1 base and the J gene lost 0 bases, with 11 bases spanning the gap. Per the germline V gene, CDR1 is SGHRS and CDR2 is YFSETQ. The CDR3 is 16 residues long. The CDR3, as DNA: TGCGCCAGCAGCTTGCGGGACTCCAACTCCTACAATGAGCAGTTCTTC. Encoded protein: CASSLRDSNSYNEQFF.

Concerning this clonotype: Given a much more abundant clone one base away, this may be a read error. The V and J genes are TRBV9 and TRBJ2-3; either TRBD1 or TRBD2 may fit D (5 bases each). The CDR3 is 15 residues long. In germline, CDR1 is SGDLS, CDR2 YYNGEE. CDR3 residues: CASSGPGTSTETQYF. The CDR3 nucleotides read TGTGCCAGCAGCGGACCCGGGACGTCTACAGAGACGCAGTATTTT.

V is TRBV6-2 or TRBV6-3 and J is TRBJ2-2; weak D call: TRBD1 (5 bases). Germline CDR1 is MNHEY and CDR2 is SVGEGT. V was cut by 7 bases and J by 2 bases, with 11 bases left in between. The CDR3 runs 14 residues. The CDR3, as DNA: TGTGCCAGCAAAGGGGATTTAAACACCGGGGAGCTGTTTTTT. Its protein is CASKGDLNTGELFF.

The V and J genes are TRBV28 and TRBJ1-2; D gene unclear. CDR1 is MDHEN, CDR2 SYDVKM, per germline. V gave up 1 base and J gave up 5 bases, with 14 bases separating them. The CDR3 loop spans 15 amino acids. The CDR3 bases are TGTGCCAGCAGTTTATTACCGGCAAGGATATATGGCTACACCTTC. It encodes CASSLLPARIYGYTF.

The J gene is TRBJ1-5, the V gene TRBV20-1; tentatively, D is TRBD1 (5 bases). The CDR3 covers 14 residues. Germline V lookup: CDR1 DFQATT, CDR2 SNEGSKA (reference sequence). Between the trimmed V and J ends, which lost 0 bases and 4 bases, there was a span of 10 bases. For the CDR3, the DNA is TGCAGTGCTAGAGAGGTATGGGGGAATCAGCCCCAGCATTTT. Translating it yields CSAREVWGNQPQHF.

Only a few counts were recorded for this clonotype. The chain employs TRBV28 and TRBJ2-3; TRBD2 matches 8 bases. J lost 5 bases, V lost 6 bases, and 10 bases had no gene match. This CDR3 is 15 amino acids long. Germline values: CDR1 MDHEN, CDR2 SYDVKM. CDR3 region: CASSPGGANEDTQYF. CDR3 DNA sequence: TGTGCCAGCAGCCCCGGGGGGGCTAATGAAGATACGCAGTATTTT.

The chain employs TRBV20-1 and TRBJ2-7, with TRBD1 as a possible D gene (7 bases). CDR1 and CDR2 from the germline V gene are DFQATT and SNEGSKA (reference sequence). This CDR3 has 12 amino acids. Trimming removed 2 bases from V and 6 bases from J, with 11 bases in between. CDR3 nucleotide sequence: TGCAGTGCTAGATCGGGGGACAGCGAGCAGTACTTC. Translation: CSARSGDSEQYF.